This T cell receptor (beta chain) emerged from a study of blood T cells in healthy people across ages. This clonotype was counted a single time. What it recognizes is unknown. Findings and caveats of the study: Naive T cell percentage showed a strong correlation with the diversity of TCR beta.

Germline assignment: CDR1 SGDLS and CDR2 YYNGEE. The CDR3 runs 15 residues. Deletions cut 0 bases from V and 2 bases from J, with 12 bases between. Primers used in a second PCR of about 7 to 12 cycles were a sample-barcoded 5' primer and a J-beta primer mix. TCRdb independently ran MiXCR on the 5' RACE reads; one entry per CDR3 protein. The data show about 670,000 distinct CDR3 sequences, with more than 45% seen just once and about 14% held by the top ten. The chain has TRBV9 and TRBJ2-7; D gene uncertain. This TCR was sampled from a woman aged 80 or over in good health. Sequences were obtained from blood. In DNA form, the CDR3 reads TGTGCCAGCAGCGTAGAATCGTTCTCCACCTACGAGCAGTACTTC. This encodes CASSVESFSTYEQYF.